What follows are 18 T cell receptor beta chains derived from one specimen sequenced in a study of cytomegalovirus exposure and HLA in healthy donors. PCR was performed using 60 Vbeta and 13 Jbeta primers. Clones were read by immunoSEQ multiplex PCR, and TCRdb kept only the in-frame ones, dropping some. The repertoire has 55,000 to 75,000 clones, roughly four fifths of them found once; the top ten carry just under 7.5%. Sequencing input: PBMCs. The receptors were sampled from a woman aged 30 to 39 in good health and CMV-seropositive.

The chain carries TRBV4-1 and TRBJ2-5; TRBD2 matches 11 bases. The germline V gene has CDR1 MGHRA and CDR2 YSYEKL. V dropped 4 bases and J dropped 5; count of bases not matched to a gene: 3. This CDR3 spans 14 amino acids. The CDR3 region has the DNA TGCGCCAGCAGCCTAGCGGGAGGGCCGGAGACCCAGTACTTC. Translation: CASSLAGGPETQYF.

This sequence joins TRBV28 and TRBJ2-3; the match to TRBD2 covers 9 bases. V dropped 5 bases and J dropped 4; count of bases not matched to a gene: 7. This CDR3 comprises 15 residues. CDR1 MDHEN and CDR2 SYDVKM come from the germline V gene. This CDR3 reads CASSPLAGGSDTQYF. The CDR3 bases are TGTGCCAGCAGTCCCCTCGCGGGGGGGTCAGATACGCAGTATTTT.

This clone appeared once. CDR3 sequence: CSVGLAGLTDTQYF. CDR3 in DNA: TGCAGCGTTGGACTAGCGGGATTGACAGATACGCAGTATTTT. The rearrangement uses TRBV29-1 and TRBJ2-3, with 11 bases fitting TRBD2. The CDR3 extends over 14 amino acids. Trimming at V came to 4 bases and at J to 3 bases, leaving 3 bases not matched to a gene. Germline lookup yields CDR1 SQVTM and CDR2 ANQGSEA.

The J gene is TRBJ1-2, the V gene TRBV25-1; D not resolved. The CDR3 is 14 residues long. Germline V gene data show CDR1 as MGHDK and CDR2 as SYGVNS. Trimming took 7 bases from V and 4 from J, leaving 16 bases between them. In nucleotides, the CDR3 is TGTGCCAGCATCGGCGGGGAAAAGGGCTATGGCTACACCTTC. This codes for CASIGGEKGYGYTF.

The gene calls are TRBV2 and TRBJ1-4, with D possibly being TRBD1 (5 bases). This CDR3 has 14 residues. Trimming left V 6 bases short and J 8 bases short, with 16 bases between. The germline V gene encodes CDR1 SNHLY and CDR2 FYNNEI. DNA for the CDR3: TGTGCCAGCAGCCGATCCGGGGAGGGGGAAAAACTGTTTTTT. Translation: CASSRSGEGEKLFF.

The chain recombines TRBV28 with TRBJ1-6, with D possibly TRBD1 on 5 matching bases. Trimming left V 7 bases short and J 13 bases short, with 14 bases between. Germline values: CDR1 MDHEN, CDR2 SYDVKM. CDR3 length equals 12 residues. The CDR3 loop is CASTRVALPLHF. CDR3 nucleotide sequence: TGTGCCAGCACCAGGGTAGCCCTTCCCCTCCACTTT.

The chain employs TRBV25-1 and TRBJ2-7; 9 bases agree with TRBD2. With V trimmed by 3 bases and J by 6 bases, 9 bases remained unmatched. This CDR3 spans 15 amino acids. The germline V gene encodes CDR1 MGHDK and CDR2 SYGVNS. Here the CDR3 reads CASSDLSGSGGEQYF. The CDR3, as DNA: TGTGCCAGCAGTGATCTTAGCGGGAGCGGAGGCGAGCAGTACTTC.

The chain has TRBV6-5 and TRBJ2-1, with D maybe TRBD2 (6 bases). V dropped 6 bases and J dropped 6 bases, with 12 bases sitting between them. The germline V gene encodes CDR1 MNHEY and CDR2 SVGAGI. The CDR3 has 13 amino acids. The DNA for the CDR3 is TGTGCCAGCAGCTCGGGACTTCCCAATGAGCAGTTCTTC. It is translated as CASSSGLPNEQFF.

This chain links TRBV7-2 with TRBJ1-1; D gene uncertain. V lost 5 bases to trimming and J lost 1 base, with 5 bases between them. The germline V gene has CDR1 SGHTA and CDR2 FQGNSA. The CDR3 consists of 12 residues. As DNA, the CDR3 is TGTGCCAGCAGCCACACGAACACTGAAGCTTTCTTT. Translation: CASSHTNTEAFF.

The rearrangement uses TRBV15 and TRBJ1-2; D gene ambiguous. The CDR3 spans 13 residues. Germline CDR1 is LNHNV and CDR2 is YYDKDF (reference sequence). V lost 3 bases to trimming and J lost 6 bases, with 11 bases between them. The CDR3 sequence: CATSRSREDGYTF. The CDR3 nucleotides read TGTGCCACCAGCAGGTCCCGGGAGGATGGCTACACCTTC.

For the CDR3, the DNA is TGTGCCAGCAGTTGTCCGGGACTAGTCTGGGAGGTGGAGCCGCAAACCGGGGAGCTGTTTTTT. It specifies CASSCPGLVWEVEPQTGELFF. The V gene is TRBV21-1, the J gene TRBJ2-2; the table's TRBD2 call for D was not verified on the DNA. TRBV21-1 is labeled a pseudogene. This CDR3 spans 21 amino acids.

There are a few counts of this clone. Here the CDR3 DNA reads TGTGCCAGCAGTTACTTCCAGGGGAATCAGCCCCAGCATTTT. Translated, it gives CASSYFQGNQPQHF. This chain uses TRBV6-6 with TRBJ1-5, with D maybe TRBD1 (6 bases). Germline loops: CDR1 MNHNY, CDR2 SVGAGI (reference sequence). This CDR3 comprises 14 residues. The V gene lost 1 base and the J gene lost 4 bases, with 8 bases spanning the gap.

The chain couples TRBV7-9 to TRBJ1-4; 8 bases agree with TRBD1. With V trimmed by 2 bases and J by 6 bases, 5 bases remained unmatched. The CDR3 loop spans 15 amino acids. Germline assignment: CDR1 SEHNR and CDR2 FQNEAQ (reference sequence). The CDR3 bases are TGTGCCAGCAGCTTAACGGACAGGGAAGATGAAAAACTGTTTTTT. It codes for CASSLTDREDEKLFF.

The rearrangement uses TRBV5-3 and TRBJ2-1; 12 nucleotides line up with TRBD2. TRBV5-3 is known as an ORF, though its function is uncertain. The CDR3 runs to 18 residues. J was trimmed by 0 bases and V by 7 bases; bases with no gene match: 11. The CDR3 region is CARGPGLAGSSSYNEQFF. In nucleotides, the CDR3 is TGTGCCAGAGGTCCCGGACTAGCGGGGTCGAGCTCCTACAATGAGCAGTTCTTC.

The chain employs TRBV5-4 and TRBJ2-7; TRBD2 aligns across 7 bases. The CDR3 has 14 residues. Unmatched junction bases numbered 10, after V lost 4 bases and J lost 6 bases. Germline V gene data show CDR1 as SGHNT and CDR2 as YYREEE (reference sequence). This CDR3 is CASSAGTKTFEQYF. The CDR3 coding sequence is TGTGCCAGCAGCGCCGGGACTAAGACCTTCGAGCAGTACTTC. The variable domain in full, completed from reference TRBV5-4 and TRBJ2-7, reads ETGVTQSPTHLIKTRGQQVTLRCSSQSGHNTVSWYQQALGQGPQFIFQYYREEENGRGNFPPRFSGLQFPNYSSELNVNALELDDSALYLCASSAGTKTFEQYFGPGTRLTVT.

This clone was seen only once. V usage is TRBV6-5 and J usage is TRBJ2-1; 11 bases are shared with TRBD2. Trimming removed 2 bases from V and 5 bases from J; junction bases left unmatched: 2. CDR3 length: 15 amino acids. Germline loops: CDR1 MNHEY, CDR2 SVGAGI. This CDR3 reads CASSYLLAGDNEQFF. Written as DNA, the CDR3 is TGTGCCAGCAGTTACCTACTAGCGGGAGACAATGAGCAGTTCTTC.

V usage is TRBV9 and J usage is TRBJ1-4; D unclear. The CDR3 covers 15 residues. V was shortened by 4 bases and J by 8 bases, with 18 bases between the two germline ends. The germline CDR1 and CDR2 sequences are SGDLS and YYNGEE. CDR3: CASSPIDTPGEKLFF. The CDR3 coding sequence is TGTGCCAGCAGCCCTATAGACACTCCGGGGGAAAAACTGTTTTTT.

This CDR3 is CASSLEWAENGYTF. The CDR3 DNA reads as TGTGCCAGCAGCTTAGAGTGGGCTGAGAATGGCTACACCTTC. J is TRBJ1-2 and V is TRBV7-8; no clear D. Germline V gene data show CDR1 as SGHVS and CDR2 as FQNEAQ. This CDR3 is built from 14 residues. With 1 base removed from V and 6 bases from J, the gap between germline ends came to 12 bases.